The sequence of this T cell receptor (beta chain) was determined in a study of CD4 T cells in relation to SARS-CoV-2 and coronaviruses. TCRdb's table, derived via immunoSEQ multiplex PCR, lists solely in-frame clones and lacks some. The repertoire consists of 9,000 to 13,000 clones, with 85% to 90% occurring once and the leading ten covering about 2.2%. Study results and limitations: According to naive versus memory sequencing, detected responses are memory recall, not newly primed. Monoreactive clones expanded significantly more to SARS-CoV-2 than crossreactive clones did. About 65% of donors had memory CD4+ clonotypes crossrecognizing SARS-CoV-2 and common cold coronavirus spike.

This CDR3 has 16 residues. V gave up 1 base and J gave up 0 bases, with 10 bases separating them. Germline V gives CDR1 MNHNS, CDR2 SASEGT. On this clone itself: Its target is unknown.

The sequenced sample consisted of naive CD4+ T cells from PBMCs. Subset defined: naive CD4+ T cells isolated by negative enrichment. V gene TRBV6-1 combines with J gene TRBJ1-5, with a weak D call TRBD1 (5 bases). The TCR sequence derives from an adult with COVID-19. Here the CDR3 DNA reads TGTGCCAGCAGTGAAGATGAGGGGCTTAGCAATCAGCCCCAGCATTTT. It yields the protein CASSEDEGLSNQPQHF.